The 20 T cell receptor beta chains reported below all come from one sample, sequenced in a study of shared clonotypes between healthy human individuals. Profiling relied on immunoSEQ multiplex PCR, and the TCRdb table lists in-frame clones only, not all of them. The top ten clones hold roughly 0.82% of a sample with around 1,000,000 clones, 70% to 85% of them seen once. Sequencing input: memory CD4+ T cells from PBMCs. Specified subset: CD45RA-negative fraction. The origin of the receptors is a man aged 18-30 years in good health. Some clones in this sample may be carry-over from other donors' samples.

The rearrangement uses TRBV6-6 and TRBJ2-6; D unresolved. This CDR3 spans 15 amino acids. The germline V gene encodes CDR1 MNHNY and CDR2 SVGAGI (reference sequence). V shed 6 bases and J shed 2 bases, with 11 bases lying between them. CDR3 loop: CASRLTEAGANVLTF. CDR3 coding DNA: TGTGCCAGCAGGTTAACAGAGGCTGGGGCCAACGTCCTGACTTTC.

This chain joins TRBV9 and TRBJ1-2; D gene unclear. The CDR3 sequence is 13 residues long. Trimming removed 4 bases at V and 5 bases at J, with 12 bases between. Germline V lookup: CDR1 SGDLS, CDR2 YYNGEE. CDR3 nucleotides: TGTGCCAGCAGCCCCACGGACGGGTATGGCTACACCTTC. It specifies CASSPTDGYGYTF.

In its sample, this clone was seen many times. The chain joins TRBV30 to TRBJ1-4; D gene unclear. The V end was cut by 2 bases, the J end by 4 bases, with 8 bases between. Germline loops: CDR1 GTSNPN, CDR2 SVGIG (reference sequence). This CDR3 region has 13 residues. The CDR3 nucleotides are TGTGCCTGGAGTTTGGGATTTAATGAAAAACTGTTTTTT. Amino acids: CAWSLGFNEKLFF.

The chain employs TRBV7-2 and TRBJ2-2; TRBD2 is a possible D gene (7 bases). CDR1 is SGHTA, CDR2 FQGNSA, per germline. V lost 0 bases and J lost 7, with 12 bases in between. The CDR3 is 15 amino acids. CDR3 nucleotide sequence: TGTGCCAGCAGCTTAGCTGGGGGGGCGCTCGGGGAGCTGTTTTTT. It yields the protein CASSLAGGALGELFF.

This chain joins TRBV6-1 and TRBJ2-1; D is possibly TRBD2 (7 bases). Trimming took off 4 bases at V and 0 bases at J, with 13 bases between the two ends. Germline assignment: CDR1 MNHNS and CDR2 SASEGT. The CDR3 sequence is 16 residues long. This chain's CDR3 is CASSGSGTHSYNEQFF. In DNA, the CDR3 is TGTGCCAGCAGTGGGAGCGGGACACACTCCTACAATGAGCAGTTCTTC.

Turning to this clone: This may stem from a read error, because a much larger clone lies one nucleotide away. This sample also contains other DNA sequences that code for the same CDR3. The V gene is TRBV4-2, the J gene TRBJ1-1; a possible D gene is TRBD1 (6 bases). Germline CDR1 reads LGHNA; CDR2 reads YNFKEQ. This CDR3 region has 14 residues. V dropped 1 base and J dropped 11 bases, with 17 bases sitting between them. The CDR3 protein is CASSQGLDSQGAFF. The DNA of the CDR3 is TGTGCCAGCAGCCAAGGTCTGGACAGCCAGGGGGCTTTCTTT.

This clone was picked up many times. This chain uses TRBV5-4 with TRBJ1-4; 7 bases align to TRBD1. The V gene end was trimmed by 2 bases and the J gene end by 5 bases; junction bases not matched to a gene: 6. The CDR3 contains 15 residues. CDR1 SGHNT and CDR2 YYREEE come from the germline V gene (reference sequence). This CDR3 reads CASSLRARGNEKLFF. CDR3 DNA sequence: TGTGCCAGCAGCTTACGGGCCAGGGGGAATGAAAAACTGTTTTTT. The whole variable domain, filled in from reference TRBV5-4 and TRBJ1-4, reads ETGVTQSPTHLIKTRGQQVTLRCSSQSGHNTVSWYQQALGQGPQFIFQYYREEENGRGNFPPRFSGLQFPNYSSELNVNALELDDSALYLCASSLRARGNEKLFFGSGTQLSVL.

The rearrangement links TRBV19 to TRBJ1-1, with D possibly TRBD1 on 5 matching bases. In germline, CDR1 is LNHDA, CDR2 SQIVND (reference sequence). Trimming took 11 bases from V and 3 from J, leaving 16 bases between them. The length of the CDR3 is 13 residues. CDR3 coding DNA: TGTGCCTGTATGGGACCAAGGGACACTGAAGCTTTCTTT. This encodes CACMGPRDTEAFF.

The rearrangement links TRBV5-1 to TRBJ1-2; 9 bases agree with TRBD1. The germline CDR1 and CDR2 sequences are SGHRS and YFSETQ. The CDR3 is 13 residues long. The V segment lost 4 bases and the J segment 7 bases; nucleotides outside the gene matches: 5. CDR3 bases: TGCGCCAGCAGCCCCGAGGGACAGGGTGGCTACACCTTC. Protein: CASSPEGQGGYTF.

This clone appeared a single time. This chain uses TRBV28 with TRBJ1-2; the D gene is possibly TRBD1 (5 bases). Germline V gene sequence: CDR1 MDHEN, CDR2 SYDVKM. V was shortened by 5 bases and J by 8 bases, with 24 bases between the two germline ends. CDR3 length: 16 amino acids. The CDR3 region has the DNA TGTGCCAGCAGTCCCAATGAGGGGCGCGGGGCTAAAGGCTACACCTTC. It is translated as CASSPNEGRGAKGYTF.

The chain employs TRBV15 and TRBJ2-7, with unresolved D. The CDR3 length is 16 residues. V was shortened by 1 base and J by 3 bases, with 16 bases between the two germline ends. Germline V gene data show CDR1 as LNHNV and CDR2 as YYDKDF (reference sequence). This CDR3 reads CATSRGVDIRIYEQYF. In DNA form, the CDR3 reads TGTGCCACCAGCAGAGGAGTGGATATCAGGATCTACGAGCAGTACTTC.

This clone has only a few counts. A much bigger clone sits one base away, suggesting this may be a read error. V and J are TRBV6-6 and TRBJ1-1, with D hard to call. V shed 6 bases and J shed 0 bases, with 2 bases lying between them. The CDR3 runs to 11 residues. Germline V gene lookup returns CDR1 MNHNY and CDR2 SVGAGI (reference sequence). The CDR3 DNA is TGTGCCAGCAGCATGAACACTGAAGCTTTCTTT. It yields the protein CASSMNTEAFF.

With regard to this clone: Other DNA sequences in this specimen translate into the identical CDR3. This sequence joins TRBV27 and TRBJ2-1, with TRBD2 matching 12 bases. The V gene's germline CDR1 is MNHEY and CDR2 SMNVEV (reference sequence). The V and J ends lost 5 bases and 5 bases, in that order; junction bases with no gene match: 4. This CDR3 spans 15 amino acids. The CDR3 protein is CASSPRTSGNNEQFF. CDR3 coding DNA: TGTGCCAGCAGTCCGAGGACTAGCGGGAACAATGAGCAGTTCTTC.

The chain recombines TRBV6-5 with TRBJ2-3; 8 positions match TRBD2. This CDR3 has 15 amino acids. The junction had 6 bases not matched to a gene; V was cut back by 3 bases and J by 4 bases. The germline gives CDR1 MNHEY, CDR2 SVGAGI. CDR3 protein: CASSYAGGGADTQYF. The CDR3 region has the DNA TGTGCCAGCAGTTATGCGGGAGGAGGGGCAGATACGCAGTATTTT.

The rearrangement uses TRBV9 and TRBJ2-5, with D hard to call. This CDR3 comprises 13 residues. The germline V gene encodes CDR1 SGDLS and CDR2 YYNGEE. Trimming took 1 base from V and 1 from J, leaving 5 bases between them. The chain's CDR3 is CASSVSFQETQYF. CDR3 coding DNA: TGTGCCAGCAGCGTATCGTTCCAAGAGACCCAGTACTTC.

The V call is TRBV2, the J call TRBJ2-3; 7 bases map to TRBD1. J lost 4 bases, V lost 6 bases, and 10 bases had no gene match. The CDR3 totals 15 residues. Germline-derived CDR1 and CDR2 are SNHLY and FYNNEI. CDR3 sequence (DNA): TGTGCCAGCAGACAGACAGGGACGACGTCAGATACGCAGTATTTT. This translates into CASRQTGTTSDTQYF.

This sequence joins TRBV4-1 and TRBJ2-1, with a tentative D call TRBD2 (5 bases). Germline V CDR1 and CDR2: MGHRA, YSYEKL. V was trimmed by 1 base and J by 4 bases, leaving 17 bases between them. This CDR3 comprises 17 residues. CDR3 DNA sequence: TGCGCCAGCAGCCAAGCCCCTAGCAAGACGACGTACAATGAGCAGTTCTTC. This sequence encodes CASSQAPSKTTYNEQFF.

This clone appeared many times. The rearrangement joins TRBV2 to TRBJ1-2; D gene unclear. V gave up 5 bases and J gave up 3 bases, with 16 bases separating them. CDR1 and CDR2 (germline): SNHLY, FYNNEI. This CDR3 is 15 amino acids long. The CDR3 here is CASSMEKGDYYGYTF. Written as DNA, the CDR3 is TGTGCCAGCAGTATGGAAAAAGGTGACTACTATGGCTACACCTTC.

The chain is built from TRBV28 and TRBJ1-5, with TRBD1 identical over 8 bases. The CDR3 loop spans 12 amino acids. Trimming at V came to 11 bases and at J to 4 bases, leaving 4 bases not matched to a gene. Germline CDR1 MDHEN, CDR2 SYDVKM. CDR3 amino acids: CAVHRGNQPQHF. CDR3 sequence (DNA): TGTGCCGTGCACAGGGGGAATCAGCCCCAGCATTTT.

The gene calls are TRBV6-5 and TRBJ1-2; D gene ambiguous. V was cut by 5 bases and J by 5 bases, with 9 bases left in between. Germline-derived CDR1 and CDR2 are MNHEY and SVGAGI. This CDR3 spans 12 amino acids. The CDR3 bases are TGTGCCAGCAGTCAGACCCCTTATGGCTACACCTTC. This gives the protein CASSQTPYGYTF.